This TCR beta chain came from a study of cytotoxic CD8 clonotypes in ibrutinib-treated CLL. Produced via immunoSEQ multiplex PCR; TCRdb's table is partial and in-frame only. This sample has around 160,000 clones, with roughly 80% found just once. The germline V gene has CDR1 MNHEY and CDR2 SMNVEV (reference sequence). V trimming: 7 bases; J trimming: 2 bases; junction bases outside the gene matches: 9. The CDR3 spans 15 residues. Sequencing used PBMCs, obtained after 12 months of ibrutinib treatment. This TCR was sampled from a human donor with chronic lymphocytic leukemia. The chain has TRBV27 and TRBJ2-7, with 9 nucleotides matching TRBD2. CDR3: CASTLRAGGTYEQYF. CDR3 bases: TGTGCCAGCACCCTGAGGGCGGGAGGGACCTACGAGCAGTACTTC.